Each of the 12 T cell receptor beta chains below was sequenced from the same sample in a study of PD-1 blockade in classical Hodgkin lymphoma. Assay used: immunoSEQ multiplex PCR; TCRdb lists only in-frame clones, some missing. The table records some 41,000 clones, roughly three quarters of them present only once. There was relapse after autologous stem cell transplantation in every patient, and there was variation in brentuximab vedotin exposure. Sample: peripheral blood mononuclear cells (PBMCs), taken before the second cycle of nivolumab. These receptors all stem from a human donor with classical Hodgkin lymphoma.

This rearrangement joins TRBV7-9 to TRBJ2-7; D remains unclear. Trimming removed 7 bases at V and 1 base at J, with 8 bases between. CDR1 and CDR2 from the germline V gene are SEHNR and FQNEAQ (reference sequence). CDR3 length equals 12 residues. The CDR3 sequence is CASIGTSYEQYF. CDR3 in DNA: TGTGCCAGCATCGGTACTTCCTACGAGCAGTACTTC.

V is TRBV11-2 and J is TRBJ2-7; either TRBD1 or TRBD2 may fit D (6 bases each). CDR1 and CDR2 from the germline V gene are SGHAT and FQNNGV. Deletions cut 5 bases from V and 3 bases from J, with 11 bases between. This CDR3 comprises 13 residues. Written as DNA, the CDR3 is TGTGCCAGCAGCATTAAGGGGGGCTACGAGCAGTACTTC. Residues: CASSIKGGYEQYF.

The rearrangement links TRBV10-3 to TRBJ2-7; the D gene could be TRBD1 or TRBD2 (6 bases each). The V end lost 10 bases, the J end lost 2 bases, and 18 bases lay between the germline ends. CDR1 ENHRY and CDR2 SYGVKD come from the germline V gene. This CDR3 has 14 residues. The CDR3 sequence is CATYPGADTYEQYF. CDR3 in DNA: TGTGCCACGTACCCGGGGGCCGACACCTACGAGCAGTACTTC.

CDR3 nucleotides: TGTGCCAGCAGTTCCAACGTACAGGGCGAGCAGTACTTC. Its protein product is CASSSNVQGEQYF. The chain is built from TRBV27 and TRBJ2-7, with D possibly TRBD1 on 6 matching bases. The V gene's germline CDR1 is MNHEY and CDR2 SMNVEV (reference sequence). The CDR3 loop spans 13 amino acids. V gave up 4 bases and J gave up 6 bases, with 13 bases separating them.

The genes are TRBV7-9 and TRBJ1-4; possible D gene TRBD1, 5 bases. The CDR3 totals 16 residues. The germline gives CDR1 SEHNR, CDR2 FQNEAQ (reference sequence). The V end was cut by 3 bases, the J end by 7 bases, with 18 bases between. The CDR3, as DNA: TGTGCCAGCAGCTTCGAGGGTGGGGCGGCGGGTGAAAAACTGTTTTTT. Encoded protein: CASSFEGGAAGEKLFF.

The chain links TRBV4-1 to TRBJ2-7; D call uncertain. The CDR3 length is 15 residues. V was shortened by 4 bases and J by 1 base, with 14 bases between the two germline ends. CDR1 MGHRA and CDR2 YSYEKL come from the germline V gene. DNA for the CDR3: TGCGCCAGCAGCCTTCGCATTCAGAGATCCTACGAGCAGTACTTC. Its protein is CASSLRIQRSYEQYF.

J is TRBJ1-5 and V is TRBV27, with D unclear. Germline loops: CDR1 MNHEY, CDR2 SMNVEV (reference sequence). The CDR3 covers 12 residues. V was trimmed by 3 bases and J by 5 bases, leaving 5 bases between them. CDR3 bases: TGTGCCAGCAGTTTCAATGATCAGCCCCAGCATTTT. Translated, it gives CASSFNDQPQHF.

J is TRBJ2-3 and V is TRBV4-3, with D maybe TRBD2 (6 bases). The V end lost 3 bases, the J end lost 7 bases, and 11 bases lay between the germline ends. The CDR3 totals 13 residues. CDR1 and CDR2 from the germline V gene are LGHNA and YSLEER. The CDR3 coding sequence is TGCGCCAGCAGCCACACTAGCTCCCATACGCAGTATTTT. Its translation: CASSHTSSHTQYF.

CDR3: CASSTRLAGAGEQYF. As DNA, the CDR3 is TGCGCCAGCAGCACCAGACTAGCGGGGGCCGGTGAGCAGTACTTC. The chain uses TRBV5-1 and TRBJ2-7; TRBD2 matches at 12 bases. J lost 7 bases, V lost 4 bases, and 9 bases had no gene match. The CDR3 extends over 15 amino acids. Germline values: CDR1 SGHRS, CDR2 YFSETQ. Combining the CDR3 with reference TRBV5-1 and TRBJ2-7 gives the whole variable domain KAGVTQTPRYLIKTRGQQVTLSCSPISGHRSVSWYQQTPGQGLQFLFEYFSETQRNKGNFPGRFSGRQFSNSRSEMNVSTLELGDSALYLCASSTRLAGAGEQYFGPGTRLTVT.

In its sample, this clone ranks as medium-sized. Here the CDR3 DNA reads TGCAGCGTTGTCGGATTATCCTACACTGAAGCTTTCTTT. It codes for CSVVGLSYTEAFF. The chain carries TRBV29-1 and TRBJ1-1; D not resolved. Germline V gene lookup returns CDR1 SQVTM and CDR2 ANQGSEA. The CDR3 sequence is 13 residues long. The V end lost 4 bases, the J end lost 3 bases, and 12 bases lay between the germline ends.

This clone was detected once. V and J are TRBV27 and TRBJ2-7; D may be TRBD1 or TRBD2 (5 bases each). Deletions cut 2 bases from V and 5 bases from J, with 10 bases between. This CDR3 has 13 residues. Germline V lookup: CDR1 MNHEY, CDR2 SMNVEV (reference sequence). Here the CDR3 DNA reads TGTGCCAGCAGTTTAGCCAGGGACCACGAGCAGTACTTC. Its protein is CASSLARDHEQYF.

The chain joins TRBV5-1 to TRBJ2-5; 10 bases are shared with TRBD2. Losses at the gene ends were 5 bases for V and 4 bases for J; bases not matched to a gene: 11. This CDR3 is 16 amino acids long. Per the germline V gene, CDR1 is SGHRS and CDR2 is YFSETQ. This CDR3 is CASSLAGVGLGETQYF. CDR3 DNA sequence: TGCGCCAGCAGTCTAGCGGGAGTCGGTTTAGGAGAGACCCAGTACTTC.